One sample yielded the 4 T cell receptor beta chains listed below, sequenced in a study of regulatory T cells in long-lasting Graves disease (dated by TCRdb to the early 2020s). Libraries were made using multiplex PCR. The instrument given in TCRdb is Illumina HiSeq 4000. TCR beta libraries were built with iRepertoire HTBI primers and Arm-PCR amplification of CDR3 regions. TCRdb trimmed public reads at Q25 via fastp, called clones via MiXCR and kept in-frame beta chains. Duplicate CDR3 protein sequences are folded into a single record with the most common DNA and genes. A total of hundreds of thousands of distinct CDR3 sequences appear in this sample, around an eighth of them only once. The ten largest account for 8.5% to 10% of the sample. The time point label, as the study defines it: newly diagnosed GD, antithyroid drugs for less than 3 months. For both TCR sequencing and RNA sequencing, RNA was extracted from PBMCs in TRIzol.

These data were also filed under a second study, of T cells in Graves' hyperthyroidism and ophthalmopathy.

The material sequenced was peripheral blood mononuclear cells (PBMCs), taken at new diagnosis, from a patient treated with antithyroid drugs. The origin of the receptors is a man in his thirties or forties with Graves disease. Donor details come from another sample of the same person, matched by shared clones.

This clonotype has only one observation. The junction departs from germline at one end; a sequencing error may be responsible. The chain has TRBV7-9 and TRBJ1-5; no firm D call. The CDR3 contains 16 residues. Germline CDR1 reads SEHNR; CDR2 reads FQNEAQ (reference sequence). The CDR3: CASSLEAGNSNRPQHF. CDR3 coding DNA: TGTGCCAGCAGCTTAGAGGCAGGTAATAGCAATCGGCCCCAGCATTTT.

This clonotype was detected a few times. The chain uses TRBV5-4 and TRBJ1-6, with D hard to call. V lost 2 bases, J lost 7 bases, and 10 bases lay in between. The CDR3 has 14 amino acids. CDR1 and CDR2 from the germline V gene are SGHNT and YYREEE (reference sequence). The CDR3 sequence: CASSFGSGNSPLHF. CDR3 bases: TGTGCCAGCAGCTTCGGTAGCGGGAATTCACCCCTCCACTTT.

This clonotype was seen a few times. This sequence joins TRBV20-1 and TRBJ2-7, with 8 bases lining up with TRBD2. Germline V gene data show CDR1 as DFQATT and CDR2 as SNEGSKA (reference sequence). The CDR3 covers 12 residues. The ends lost 6 bases at V and 7 bases at J; junction bases unmatched: 8. For the CDR3, the DNA is TGCAGTGCGCGGGGGGAACGGGGAGAGCAGTACTTC. Translation gives CSARGERGEQYF.

In regard to this clonotype: A much larger clone sits a single nucleotide away, making a read error possible. This sequence joins TRBV2 and TRBJ2-5; D gene uncertain. Germline V gene data show CDR1 as SNHLY and CDR2 as FYNNEI. CDR3 size: 14 residues. Trimming shortened V by 7 bases and J by 3 bases, and 15 bases separated the two germline ends. The CDR3 DNA reads as TGTGCCAGCAACCCGCCGCGGAGCGAAGAGACCCAGTACTTC. Residues: CASNPPRSEETQYF. Full variable domain (remainder filled in from reference TRBV2 and TRBJ2-5): EPEVTQTPSHQVTQMGQEVILRCVPISNHLYFYWYRQILGQKVEFLVSFYNNEISEKSEIFDDQFSVERPDGSNFTLKIRSTKLEDSAMYFCASNPPRSEETQYFGPGTRLLVL.